The 24 T cell receptor beta chains below were found in one sample sequenced in a study of lymphopenia after photon versus proton radiotherapy. This table comes from immunoSEQ multiplex PCR, and its TCRdb copy is limited to in-frame clones, with some not included. Here the sample spans over 35,000 clones, around 86% being singletons. This specimen consisted of peripheral blood, obtained from a patient treated with proton-based radiotherapy. The source of these receptors is a woman between 65 and 79 years old with pancreatic cancer.

The rearrangement joins TRBV27 to TRBJ2-4, with D unresolved. This CDR3 comprises 15 residues. CDR1 is MNHEY, CDR2 SMNVEV, per germline (reference sequence). V dropped 4 bases and J dropped 5 bases, with 15 bases sitting between them. The CDR3 is CASSSARVSENIQYF. The CDR3 DNA reads as TGTGCCAGCAGTTCCGCTCGGGTTTCCGAAAACATTCAGTACTTC.

This chain links TRBV30 with TRBJ1-2; TRBD1 is a possible D gene (6 bases). Trimming removed 5 bases at V and 4 bases at J, with 17 bases between. The CDR3 consists of 14 residues. The germline gives CDR1 GTSNPN, CDR2 SVGIG (reference sequence). CDR3 region: CAWGTPRDIYGYTF. The CDR3 DNA sequence: TGTGCCTGGGGTACCCCCCGGGACATCTATGGCTACACCTTC. The full variable domain, rest sourced from reference TRBV30 and TRBJ1-2, is SQTIHQWPATLVQPVGSPLSLECTVEGTSNPNLYWYRQAAGRGLQLLFYSVGIGQISSEVPQNLSASRPQDRQFILSSKKLLLSDSGFYLCAWGTPRDIYGYTFGSGTRLTVV.

V gene TRBV9 combines with J gene TRBJ2-7; no clear D gene. Germline CDR1 reads SGDLS; CDR2 reads YYNGEE. CDR3 size: 14 residues. The ends were cut back, 0 bases at V and 2 bases at J, with 9 bases in the middle. The CDR3 loop is CASSVGAEPYEQYF. CDR3 DNA: TGTGCCAGCAGCGTAGGGGCAGAACCCTACGAGCAGTACTTC.

This clone has a single count. The J gene is TRBJ2-7, the V gene TRBV18; D possibly corresponds to TRBD2 (5 bases). Germline CDR1 is KGHSH and CDR2 is LQKENI. The CDR3 contains 15 residues. V gave up 0 bases and J gave up 3 bases, with 12 bases separating them. The CDR3 DNA reads TGTGCCAGCTCACCACCGGACTGGATGGACTACGAGCAGTACTTC. This encodes CASSPPDWMDYEQYF. The entire variable domain, with the rest obtained from reference TRBV18 and TRBJ2-7, is as follows: NAGVMQNPRHLVRRRGQEARLRCSPMKGHSHVYWYRQLPEEGLKFMVYLQKENIIDESGMPKERFSAEFPKEGPSILRIQQVVRGDSAAYFCASSPPDWMDYEQYFGPGTRLTVT.

The rearrangement links TRBV7-3 to TRBJ1-2; 8 bases agree with TRBD1. This CDR3 spans 15 amino acids. V gave up 5 bases and J gave up 3 bases; unmatched junction bases: 8. CDR1 is SGHTA, CDR2 FQGTGA, per germline. This chain's CDR3 is CASSPRTGSDYGYTF. The CDR3 DNA reads as TGTGCCAGCAGCCCTCGGACAGGGAGTGACTATGGCTACACCTTC.

The chain employs TRBV27 and TRBJ2-3, with 8 bases lining up with TRBD2. V was clipped by 6 bases and J by 14 bases; unmatched bases: 4. The CDR3 extends over 10 amino acids. CDR1 is MNHEY and CDR2 is SMNVEV in the germline V gene (reference sequence). For the CDR3, the DNA is TGTGCCAGCAGCGGGAGGGCCTGGTATTTT. It encodes CASSGRAWYF.

The rearrangement joins TRBV5-4 to TRBJ2-3; 8 nucleotides align to TRBD1. Germline V CDR1 and CDR2: SGHNT, YYREEE (reference sequence). The ends lost 3 bases at V and 5 bases at J; junction bases unmatched: 2. The CDR3 runs to 13 residues. The CDR3 here is CASSSGGIDTQYF. The CDR3 nucleotides read TGTGCCAGCAGCTCAGGGGGCATAGATACGCAGTATTTT. Together with reference TRBV5-4 and TRBJ2-3, the CDR3 gives the full variable domain: ETGVTQSPTHLIKTRGQQVTLRCSSQSGHNTVSWYQQALGQGPQFIFQYYREEENGRGNFPPRFSGLQFPNYSSELNVNALELDDSALYLCASSSGGIDTQYFGPGTRLTVL.

The gene calls are TRBV27 and TRBJ2-2, with 11 bases that match TRBD2. CDR3 length equals 15 residues. V lost 3 bases, J lost 5 bases, and 2 bases stayed unmatched. Germline CDR1 is MNHEY and CDR2 is SMNVEV (reference sequence). CDR3 residues: CASSFTSGRTGELFF. The CDR3 nucleotides are TGTGCCAGCAGTTTTACTAGCGGGAGAACCGGGGAGCTGTTTTTT.

The rearrangement links TRBV19 to TRBJ1-2, with TRBD1 matching 7 bases. Per germline, CDR1 LNHDA and CDR2 SQIVND (reference sequence). The CDR3 spans 13 residues. Trimming at V came to 3 bases and at J to 8 bases, leaving 6 bases not matched to a gene. DNA for the CDR3: TGTGCCAGTAGTATTCGACAGGGTAACGGCTACACCTTC. It codes for CASSIRQGNGYTF.

The chain joins TRBV7-9 to TRBJ2-5; 15 bases agree with TRBD2. The trim removed 4 bases at V and 3 bases at J, leaving 3 bases unmatched. The CDR3 has 16 amino acids. Germline lookup yields CDR1 SEHNR and CDR2 FQNEAQ (reference sequence). The CDR3 DNA reads as TGTGCCAGCAGCTACGGACTAGCGGGAGGGAAAGAGACCCAGTACTTC. This sequence encodes CASSYGLAGGKETQYF.

The rearrangement links TRBV28 to TRBJ2-7, with 7 bases matching TRBD1. CDR1 MDHEN and CDR2 SYDVKM come from the germline V gene. The CDR3 spans 14 residues. The V gene end was trimmed by 5 bases and the J gene end by 4 bases; junction bases not matched to a gene: 8. The CDR3 spells CASSTEGAAYEQYF. The CDR3 DNA follows: TGTGCCAGCAGTACTGAGGGGGCGGCGTACGAGCAGTACTTC. Full variable domain (missing parts from reference TRBV28 and TRBJ2-7): DVKVTQSSRYLVKRTGEKVFLECVQDMDHENMFWYRQDPGLGLRLIYFSYDVKMKEKGDIPEGYSVSREKKERFSLILESASTNQTSMYLCASSTEGAAYEQYFGPGTRLTVT.

This clone occurred once. The V call is TRBV27, the J call TRBJ2-2, with D possibly TRBD2 on 6 matching bases. This CDR3 region has 14 residues. Germline V gene sequence: CDR1 MNHEY, CDR2 SMNVEV (reference sequence). V was shortened by 4 bases and J by 0 bases, with 6 bases between the two germline ends. The CDR3 DNA reads as TGTGCCAGCAGTTGGGGGGCGAACACCGGGGAGCTGTTTTTT. Translation: CASSWGANTGELFF.

The V and J genes are TRBV18 and TRBJ2-7; 7 bases fit TRBD1. The CDR3 totals 14 residues. V dropped 3 bases and J dropped 5; count of bases not matched to a gene: 7. The germline gives CDR1 KGHSH, CDR2 LQKENI. The CDR3 region has the DNA TGTGCCAGCTCACCGCGACAGGGCCAGGACGAGCAGTACTTC. Residues: CASSPRQGQDEQYF.

The CDR3 DNA is TGTGCCAGCAGCTTAGCCAACAGGGAAGTCGGGGAGCTGTTTTTT. Its translation is CASSLANREVGELFF. V and J are TRBV11-2 and TRBJ2-2, with D perhaps TRBD1 (6 bases). The CDR3 totals 15 residues. The germline V gene encodes CDR1 SGHAT and CDR2 FQNNGV. V dropped 1 base and J dropped 7 bases, with 13 bases sitting between them.

The rearrangement joins TRBV7-8 to TRBJ1-3, with D possibly TRBD1 on 5 matching bases. This CDR3 spans 15 amino acids. CDR1 and CDR2 from the germline V gene are SGHVS and FQNEAQ. V shed 0 bases and J shed 0 bases, with 6 bases lying between them. CDR3 DNA sequence: TGTGCCAGCAGCTTAGCCGGGGCCTCTGGAAACACCATATATTTT. Translated, it gives CASSLAGASGNTIYF.

A remark on this clone: The junction does not match germline at one end; this may be a read error. The chain carries TRBV11-2 and TRBJ2-1; 11 bases line up with TRBD2. The germline V gene has CDR1 SGHAT and CDR2 FQNNGV. This CDR3 is 18 amino acids long. The DNA for the CDR3 is TGTGCCAGCAGCTTAGAAGGTAGGCTAGCGGGAGGACCCAATGTGCAGTTCTTC. It codes for CASSLEGRLAGGPNVQFF.

In DNA form, the CDR3 reads TGTGCCACGACTAGCGGGAGTTACACCGGGGAGCTGTTTTTT. Translating it yields CATTSGSYTGELFF. V usage is TRBV10-3 and J usage is TRBJ2-2, with 12 bases matching TRBD2. V shed 10 bases, J shed 3 bases, and the junction held 3 bases outside the gene matches. This CDR3 region has 14 residues. CDR1 ENHRY and CDR2 SYGVKD come from the germline V gene.

The V and J genes are TRBV13 and TRBJ1-3, with 7 bases aligning to TRBD1. The CDR3 extends over 16 amino acids. The trim removed 6 bases at V and 0 bases at J, leaving 8 bases unmatched. CDR1 and CDR2 from the germline V gene are PRHDT and FYEKMQ (reference sequence). This CDR3 is CASSPRTGYSGNTIYF. CDR3 nucleotide sequence: TGTGCCAGCAGTCCAAGGACAGGATACTCTGGAAACACCATATATTTT.

V gene TRBV7-2 combines with J gene TRBJ2-7; the match to TRBD2 covers 16 bases. The junction had 16 bases not matched to a gene; V was cut back by 5 bases and J by 6 bases. This CDR3 has 19 residues. Germline V lookup: CDR1 SGHTA, CDR2 FQGNSA. Here the CDR3 reads CASSPGSRGLAGGPFEQYF. CDR3 DNA: TGTGCCAGCAGCCCCGGTAGTCGGGGACTAGCGGGAGGGCCGTTCGAGCAGTACTTC.

This chain uses TRBV21-1 with TRBJ2-3; the table's D gene call, TRBD1, was not cross checked with the DNA. TRBV21-1 is a pseudogene locus. The CDR3 totals 15 residues. CDR3 loop: CASSGHRASTDTQYF. CDR3 DNA sequence: TGTGCCAGCAGCGGACATAGAGCCAGCACAGATACGCAGTATTTT.

This rearrangement joins TRBV14 to TRBJ2-3, with 8 bases matching TRBD1. Germline V CDR1 and CDR2: SGHDN, FVKESK. Germline trimming cut 0 bases from V and 1 base from J; bases unmatched to any gene: 6. CDR3 size: 17 residues. CDR3 region: CASSQDPRGLGTDTQYF. CDR3 in DNA: TGTGCCAGCAGCCAAGACCCCAGGGGGCTTGGCACAGATACGCAGTATTTT.

Worth noting for this clone: At one end, the junction sequence differs from germline, possibly due to a read error. The chain links TRBV10-3 to TRBJ1-1; D may be TRBD1 (6 bases). Germline V lookup: CDR1 ENHRY, CDR2 SYGVKD. This CDR3 has 15 residues. CDR3 region: CAISAQGPGDTEALF. The CDR3 region has the DNA TGTGCCATCAGCGCGCAGGGCCCCGGGGACACTGAAGCTCTCTTT.

The rearrangement joins TRBV2 to TRBJ2-2; D might be TRBD2 (6 bases). From germline, CDR1 is SNHLY and CDR2 FYNNEI. V dropped 2 bases and J dropped 5 bases, with 15 bases sitting between them. The CDR3 runs to 16 residues. CDR3 bases: TGTGCCAGCAGTGAACAGATAGGAGGGCCAACCGGGGAGCTGTTTTTT. Its translation is CASSEQIGGPTGELFF.

The chain has TRBV11-3 and TRBJ1-1; D ambiguous. In germline, CDR1 is SGHNT, CDR2 YENEEA. The CDR3 is 14 residues long. Trimming shortened V by 3 bases and J by 1 base, and 9 bases separated the two germline ends. The CDR3 DNA follows: TGTGCCAGCAGCTTCCCCGGGTGGAACACTGAAGCTTTCTTT. It encodes CASSFPGWNTEAFF.